This TCR beta chain was identified in a study of blood T cell repertoires in COVID-19. Overall study: Acute and convalescent COVID-19 specimens originated in the United States, Italy and Spain. The analysed material was cDNA or gDNA that came from T cells, B-cell-depleted T cells, or PBMCs.

The CDR3 is made up of 13 amino acids. The V gene lost 7 bases and the J gene lost 7 bases, with 13 bases spanning the gap. The germline gives CDR1 MNHNY, CDR2 SVGAGI (reference sequence). In the original processing: Nucleated cell counts were estimated from reference gene primer amplification. TCRdb's table, derived via immunoSEQ multiplex PCR, lists solely in-frame clones and lacks some. Clonal size and the V and J genes are those of that table, whereas D and trimming came from the DNA. Among roughly 220,000 clones listed, about 80% were seen once. Source material: peripheral blood. V usage is TRBV6-6 and J usage is TRBJ2-2; D perhaps matches TRBD2 (5 bases). This receptor was obtained from a woman aged 55-70 years with acute or convalescent COVID-19. CDR3 residues: CASTDRGNGELFF. In DNA form, the CDR3 reads TGTGCCAGCACGGACCGAGGGAACGGGGAGCTGTTTTTT.